The clone carrying this T cell receptor beta chain was counted a few times. 13 Jbeta primers and 60 Vbeta primers were used for the PCR. Sequencing was performed with immunoSEQ multiplex PCR; in TCRdb, only in-frame clones are kept and a portion is missing. The repertoire holds 120,000 or so clones, with roughly 77% as singletons. The data originate from a study of cytomegalovirus exposure and HLA in healthy donors. This CDR3 comprises 10 residues. Looked up from germline, CDR1 is MNHNY and CDR2 is SVGAGI (reference sequence). V dropped 6 bases and J dropped 8 bases, with 7 bases sitting between them.

The TCR was taken from a young man in good health and CMV-seronegative. This chain uses TRBV6-6 with TRBJ1-2, with D possibly being TRBD1 (5 bases). Specimen: PBMCs. The CDR3 DNA reads as TGTGCCAGCAGGCAGGGCGGCTACACCTTC. This sequence encodes CASRQGGYTF.